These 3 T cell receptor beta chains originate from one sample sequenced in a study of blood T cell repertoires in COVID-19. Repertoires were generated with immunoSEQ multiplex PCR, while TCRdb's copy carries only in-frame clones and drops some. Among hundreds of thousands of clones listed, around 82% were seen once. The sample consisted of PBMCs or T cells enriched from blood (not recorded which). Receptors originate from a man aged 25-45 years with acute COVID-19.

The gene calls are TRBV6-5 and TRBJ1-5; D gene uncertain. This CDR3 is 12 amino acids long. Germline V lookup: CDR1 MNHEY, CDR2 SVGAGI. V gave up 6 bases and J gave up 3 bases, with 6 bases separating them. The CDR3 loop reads CASRANNQPQHF. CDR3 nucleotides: TGTGCCAGCAGAGCCAACAATCAGCCCCAGCATTTT.

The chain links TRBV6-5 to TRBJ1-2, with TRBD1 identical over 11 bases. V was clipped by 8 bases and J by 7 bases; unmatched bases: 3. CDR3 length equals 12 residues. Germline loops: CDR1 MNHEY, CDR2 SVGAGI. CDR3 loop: CASGTGGSGYTF. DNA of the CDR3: TGTGCCAGCGGGACAGGGGGTAGTGGCTACACCTTC.

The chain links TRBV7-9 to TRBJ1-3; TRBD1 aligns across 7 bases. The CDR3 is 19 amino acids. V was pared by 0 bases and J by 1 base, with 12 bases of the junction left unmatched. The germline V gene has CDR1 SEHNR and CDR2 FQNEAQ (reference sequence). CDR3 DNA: TGTGCCAGCAGCTTAGCGACACCGGGACAGTCAAAGTCTGGAAACACCATATATTTT. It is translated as CASSLATPGQSKSGNTIYF.